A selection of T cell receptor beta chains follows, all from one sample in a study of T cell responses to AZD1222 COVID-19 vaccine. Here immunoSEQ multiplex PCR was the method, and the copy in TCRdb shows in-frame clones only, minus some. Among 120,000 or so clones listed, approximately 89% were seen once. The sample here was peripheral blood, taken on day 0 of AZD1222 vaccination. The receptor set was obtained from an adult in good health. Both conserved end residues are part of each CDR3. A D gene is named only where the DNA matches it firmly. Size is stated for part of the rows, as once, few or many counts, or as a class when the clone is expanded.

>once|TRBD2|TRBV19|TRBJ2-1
TGTGCCAGTAGTATACTATCGACTAGCGGGGGACCGTACAATGAGCAGTTCTTC
CASSILSTSGGPYNEQFF
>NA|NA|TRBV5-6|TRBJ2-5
TGTGCCAGCAGCTTCGAGGACATTCAAGAGACCCAGTACTTC
CASSFEDIQETQYF
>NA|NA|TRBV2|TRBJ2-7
TGTGCCAGCAGTGAAAGGGACACCTCCTACGAGCAGTACTTC
CASSERDTSYEQYF
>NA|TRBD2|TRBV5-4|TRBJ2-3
TGTGCCAGCAGCTTGGTTGGCGGGGGAACCACAGATACGCAGTATTTT
CASSLVGGGTTDTQYF
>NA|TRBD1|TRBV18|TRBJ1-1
TGTGCCAGCTCACTTTTACCACCTAGACAGGGGAGGACTGAAGCTTTCTTT
CASSLLPPRQGRTEAFF
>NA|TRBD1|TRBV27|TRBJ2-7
TGTGCCAGCAGTGGGACAGGTCCCATTTACGAGCAGTACTTC
CASSGTGPIYEQYF
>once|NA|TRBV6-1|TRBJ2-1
TGTGCCAGCAGTGAAGAGGGACGGCACAATGAGCAGTTCTTC
CASSEEGRHNEQFF
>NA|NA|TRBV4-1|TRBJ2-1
TGCGCCAGCAGCCAAGGAGGGAGGAGCTCCTACAATGAGCAGTTCTTC
CASSQGGRSSYNEQFF
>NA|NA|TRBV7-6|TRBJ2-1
TGTGCCAGCAGCCCGCCTGGACATCCATTATACAATGAGCAGTTCTTC
CASSPPGHPLYNEQFF
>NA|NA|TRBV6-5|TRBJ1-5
TGTGCCAGCCAAACCCGGGATTTTAGCAATCAGCCCCAGCATTTT
CASQTRDFSNQPQHF
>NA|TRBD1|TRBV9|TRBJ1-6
TGTGCCAGCAGCGTAGCAGGGGGGAATTCACCCCTCCACTTT
CASSVAGGNSPLHF
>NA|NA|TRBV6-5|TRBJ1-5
TGTGCCAGCAGTTACTCGTCCCCGTGGGCTGATCAGCCCCAGCATTTT
CASSYSSPWADQPQHF
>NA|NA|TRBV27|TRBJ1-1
TGTGCCAGCAGTTCGATCCGGAACACTGAAGCTTTCTTT
CASSSIRNTEAFF
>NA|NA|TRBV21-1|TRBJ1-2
TGTGCCAGCAGCCCTGAACTGGAGTTCCGCTGTGGCTACACCTTC
CASSPELEFRCGYTF
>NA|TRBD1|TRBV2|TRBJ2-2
TGTGCCAGCAGTGAAGGGCAGGGGGCGGCCGGGGAGCTGTTTTTT
CASSEGQGAAGELFF
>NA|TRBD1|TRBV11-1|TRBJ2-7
TGTGCCAGCAGCTTAAATCCCGGGACAGGGCCCGACGAGCAGTACTTC
CASSLNPGTGPDEQYF
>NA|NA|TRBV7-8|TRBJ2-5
TGTGCCAGCAGCTTATCCCAGTGGAGGGCGGGGAAAACAAAGTACTTC
CASSLSQWRAGKTKYF
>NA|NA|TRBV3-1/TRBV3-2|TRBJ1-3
TGTGCCAGCAGCCAAGTAAACACCATATATTTT
CASSQVNTIYF
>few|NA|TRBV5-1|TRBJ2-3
TGCGCCAGCAGCTACCAATCGGACGGACTTAGCACAGATACGCAGTATTTT
CASSYQSDGLSTDTQYF
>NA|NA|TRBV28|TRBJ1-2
TGTGCCAGCACCCAAGAAATGGAAAGGGAGGGGAGAGGCTACACCTTC
CASTQEMEREGRGYTF
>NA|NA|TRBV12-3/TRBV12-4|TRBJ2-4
TGTGCCAGCAGTCCGTCCGGGGGAAACATTCAGTACTTC
CASSPSGGNIQYF
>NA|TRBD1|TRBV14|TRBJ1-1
TGTGCCAGCAGCCAACAGGGGGCATTGAACACTGAAGCTTTCTTT
CASSQQGALNTEAFF
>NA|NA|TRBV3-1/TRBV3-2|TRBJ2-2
TGTGCCAGCAGCCAAGATCGGCAGAACACCGGGGAGCTGTTTTTT
CASSQDRQNTGELFF
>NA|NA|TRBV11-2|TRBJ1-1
TGTGCCAGCGGGAACACTGAAGCTTTCTTT
CASGNTEAFF
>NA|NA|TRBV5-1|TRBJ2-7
TGCGCCAGCAGCCTCGGGACTCCATACGAGCAGTACTTC
CASSLGTPYEQYF
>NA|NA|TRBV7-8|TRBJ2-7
TGTGCCAGCAGCTTAGCCTCAGGACCAATCTCACCGTACGAGCAGTACTTC
CASSLASGPISPYEQYF
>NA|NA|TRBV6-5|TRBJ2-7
TGTGCCAGCCACTCAAGCTACGAGCAGTACTTC
CASHSSYEQYF
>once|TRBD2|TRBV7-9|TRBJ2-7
TGTGCCAGCAGCCCGATCCCCGGGACTAGCCACGAGCAGTACTTC
CASSPIPGTSHEQYF
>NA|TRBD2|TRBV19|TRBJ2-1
TGTGCCAGTAGCGACTCCGGACTAGCGGGGGGGTACTACAATGAGCAGTTCTTC
CASSDSGLAGGYYNEQFF
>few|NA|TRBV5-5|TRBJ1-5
TGTGCCAGCAGCTTAACGGGACACAATAGCAATCAGCCCCAGCATTTT
CASSLTGHNSNQPQHF
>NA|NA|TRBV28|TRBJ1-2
TGTGCCAGCGACTTGGGGGTCGGGTATGGCTACACCTTC
CASDLGVGYGYTF
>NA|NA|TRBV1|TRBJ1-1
TGCACCAGCAGCCCATCCCGGGACAGGGGGACTGAAGCTTTCTTT
CTSSPSRDRGTEAFF
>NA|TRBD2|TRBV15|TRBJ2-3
TGTGCCACCAGCTCGACTAGCGGGGGATTCCTCACAGATACGCAGTATTTT
CATSSTSGGFLTDTQYF
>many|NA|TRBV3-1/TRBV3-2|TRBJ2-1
TGTGCCAGCAGCCAAGTGGGTAATGAGCAGTTCTTC
CASSQVGNEQFF
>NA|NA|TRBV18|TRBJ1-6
TGTGCCAGCTCACCAGGGGTCGACTCCAATTCACCCCTCCACTTT
CASSPGVDSNSPLHF
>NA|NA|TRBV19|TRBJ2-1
TGTGCCAGTAGTGAACTAGTAGGTCTCTCCTACAATGAGCAGTTCTTC
CASSELVGLSYNEQFF
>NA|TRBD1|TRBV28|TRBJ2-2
TGTGCCAGCGTATATTCGTTTGTTCCCCAGGGGGCGTATTACACCGGGGAGCTGTTTTTT
CASVYSFVPQGAYYTGELFF
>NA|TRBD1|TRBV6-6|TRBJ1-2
TGTGCCAGCACCCCGACAGGGGGCGCGCGGGGCTACACCTTC
CASTPTGGARGYTF
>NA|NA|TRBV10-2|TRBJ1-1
TGCGCCAGCAGTGAGGTGGGGCAGGGGAACTTGAACACTGAAGCTTTCTTT
CASSEVGQGNLNTEAFF
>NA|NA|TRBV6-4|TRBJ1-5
TGTGCCAGCACCATGCGCAGGAGTTATAGCAATCAGCCCCAGCATTTT
CASTMRRSYSNQPQHF
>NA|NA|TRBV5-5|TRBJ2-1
TGTGCCAGCACCTTCGCCTGGGCGAATAATGAGCAGTTCTTC
CASTFAWANNEQFF
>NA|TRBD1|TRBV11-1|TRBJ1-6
TGTGCCAGCAGCTTAGCCGGGACAGGGAGTTCACCCCTCCACTTT
CASSLAGTGSSPLHF
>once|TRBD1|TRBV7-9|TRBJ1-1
TGTGCCAGCAGCCCCGGACAGGTGAACACTGAAGCTTTCTTT
CASSPGQVNTEAFF
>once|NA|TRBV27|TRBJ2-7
TGTGCCAGCAGTTTATCGGCGGGGCAGGGGGTGTCCTACGAGCAGTACTTC
CASSLSAGQGVSYEQYF
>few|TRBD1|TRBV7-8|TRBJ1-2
TGTGCCAGCAATTCTGGCCGGGACAGCCATGGCTACACCTTC
CASNSGRDSHGYTF
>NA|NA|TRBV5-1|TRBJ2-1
TGCGCCAGCAGCTTGGCCCCGGGGAATGAGCAGTTCTTC
CASSLAPGNEQFF
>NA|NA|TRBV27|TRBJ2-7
TGTGCCAGCAGTTTAGGGGTCCCCTACGAGCAGTACTTC
CASSLGVPYEQYF
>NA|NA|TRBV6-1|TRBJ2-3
TGTGCCAGCAGTGAACGGGGTTCCTACACAGATACGCAGTATTTT
CASSERGSYTDTQYF
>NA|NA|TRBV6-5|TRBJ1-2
TGTGCCAGCAGTCCCGAAGGGGGTCTCCCTTCTGGCTACACCTTC
CASSPEGGLPSGYTF